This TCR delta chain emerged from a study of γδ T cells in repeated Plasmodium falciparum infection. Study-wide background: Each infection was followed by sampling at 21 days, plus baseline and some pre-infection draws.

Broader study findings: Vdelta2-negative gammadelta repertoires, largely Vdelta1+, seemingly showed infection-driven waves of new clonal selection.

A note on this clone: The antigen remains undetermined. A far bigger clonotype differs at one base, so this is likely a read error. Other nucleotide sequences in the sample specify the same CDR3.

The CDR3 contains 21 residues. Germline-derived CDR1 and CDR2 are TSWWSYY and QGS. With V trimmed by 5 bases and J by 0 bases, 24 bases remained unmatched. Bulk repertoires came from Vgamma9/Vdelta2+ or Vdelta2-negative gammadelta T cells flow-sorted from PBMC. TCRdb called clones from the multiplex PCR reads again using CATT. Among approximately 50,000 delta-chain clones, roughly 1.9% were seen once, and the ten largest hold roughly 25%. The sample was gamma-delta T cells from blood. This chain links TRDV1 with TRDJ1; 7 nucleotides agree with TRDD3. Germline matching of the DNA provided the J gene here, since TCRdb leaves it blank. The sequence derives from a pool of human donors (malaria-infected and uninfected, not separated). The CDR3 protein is CALGFITSLPYWGSYTDKLIF. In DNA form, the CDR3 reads TGTGCTCTTGGGTTTATTACTTCCCTCCCGTACTGGGGATCGTACACCGATAAACTCATCTTT.